One and the same sample provided the 18 T cell receptor beta chains below, sequenced in a study of control samples from healthy donors and cancer patients. Data came from immunoSEQ multiplex PCR; TCRdb stores just in-frame clones and leaves some out. Of around 110,000 clones in the sample, 85% to 90% were seen once. Material for sequencing was PBMCs. These receptors were taken from a woman aged 50 to 65 with colorectal cancer.

V is TRBV3-1 (or the pseudogene TRBV3-2) and J is TRBJ1-2; D may be TRBD1 (5 bases). V lost 3 bases, J lost 8 bases, and 13 bases lay in between. This CDR3 comprises 13 residues. The germline gives CDR1 LGHDT, CDR2 YNNKEL (reference sequence). CDR3 sequence (DNA): TGTGCCAGCAGCCACGGGACGTTACGGGGCTACACCTTC. Residues: CASSHGTLRGYTF.

This chain joins TRBV14 and TRBJ1-4; the match to TRBD1 covers 9 bases. The germline gives CDR1 SGHDN, CDR2 FVKESK. The CDR3 spans 16 residues. The ends lost 4 bases at V and 2 bases at J; junction bases unmatched: 5. Here the CDR3 DNA reads TGTGCCAGCAGCCCTGGGACAGGGCTGACTAATGAAAAACTGTTTTTT. It translates to CASSPGTGLTNEKLFF.

The genes are TRBV5-1 and TRBJ1-4; D may be TRBD1 (5 bases). V lost 3 bases and J 7 bases, leaving 16 bases between the germline ends. The germline CDR1 and CDR2 sequences are SGHRS and YFSETQ. There are 15 residues in the CDR3. The CDR3 DNA reads TGCGCCAGCAGCTCGACGGGGGGTTTAGGTGAAAAACTGTTTTTT. This translates into CASSSTGGLGEKLFF.

The gene calls are TRBV19 and TRBJ1-1; 8 bases are shared with TRBD1. This CDR3 region has 15 residues. Germline V gene data show CDR1 as LNHDA and CDR2 as SQIVND (reference sequence). Trimming removed 3 bases from V and 1 base from J; junction bases left unmatched: 4. The CDR3 DNA follows: TGTGCCAGTAGTATGGCCGGGACAGGGAACACTGAAGCTTTCTTT. The encoded protein is CASSMAGTGNTEAFF.

The J gene is TRBJ2-7, the V gene TRBV18, with D maybe TRBD2 (6 bases). Trimming removed 2 bases from V and 1 base from J, with 9 bases in between. Germline V gene lookup returns CDR1 KGHSH and CDR2 LQKENI. The CDR3 length is 14 residues. CDR3 coding DNA: TGTGCCAGCTCACCAGGGGACTGGTCCTACGAGCAGTACTTC. Translation gives CASSPGDWSYEQYF.

The chain employs TRBV7-8 and TRBJ2-5; 8 bases align to TRBD2. Germline CDR1 is SGHVS and CDR2 is FQNEAQ. This CDR3 has 16 residues. Losses at the gene ends were 3 bases for V and 5 bases for J; bases not matched to a gene: 11. The CDR3 loop reads CASSLSVPGGGETQYF. DNA for the CDR3: TGTGCCAGCAGCTTGAGCGTTCCGGGCGGGGGGGAGACCCAGTACTTC.

The chain combines TRBV29-1 with TRBJ2-1, with 12 bases identical to TRBD2. The CDR3 contains 19 residues. V was pared by 0 bases and J by 1 base, with 10 bases of the junction left unmatched. CDR1 SQVTM and CDR2 ANQGSEA come from the germline V gene. The CDR3 loop reads CSVEEPSSGRAGSYNEQFF. The CDR3 coding sequence is TGCAGCGTTGAAGAGCCTTCTAGCGGGAGGGCCGGGTCCTACAATGAGCAGTTCTTC.

This chain links TRBV27 with TRBJ1-1, with 7 bases that match TRBD1. The ends lost 10 bases at V and 4 bases at J; junction bases unmatched: 6. CDR3 length: 12 residues. Germline-derived CDR1 and CDR2 are MNHEY and SMNVEV (reference sequence). The CDR3 region is CATGGWGTEAFF. CDR3 sequence (DNA): TGTGCCACAGGGGGGTGGGGCACTGAAGCTTTCTTT.

CDR3 region: CASSPIGGLEAFF. CDR3 bases: TGTGCCAGCAGCCCAATTGGGGGGCTTGAAGCTTTCTTT. The V and J genes are TRBV27 and TRBJ1-1; D possibly corresponds to TRBD1 (6 bases). CDR1 and CDR2 from the germline V gene are MNHEY and SMNVEV (reference sequence). The CDR3 sequence is 13 residues long. Trimming shortened V by 6 bases and J by 7 bases, and 15 bases separated the two germline ends.

The chain couples TRBV12-3 or TRBV12-4 to TRBJ2-3; D gene ambiguous. Deletions cut 2 bases from V and 2 bases from J, with 5 bases between. The length of the CDR3 is 13 residues. The CDR3 reads CASSLIATDTQYF. In DNA form, the CDR3 reads TGTGCCAGCAGTTTAATAGCCACAGATACGCAGTATTTT.

The J gene is TRBJ2-1, the V gene TRBV3-1 (or the pseudogene TRBV3-2), with D possibly TRBD2 on 6 matching bases. The CDR3 covers 13 residues. The germline V gene has CDR1 LGHDT and CDR2 YNNKEL (reference sequence). Trimming removed 2 bases from V and 4 bases from J, with 6 bases in between. The CDR3 sequence is CASSQLAYNEQFF. DNA of the CDR3: TGTGCCAGCAGCCAACTAGCGTACAATGAGCAGTTCTTC.

The V gene is TRBV7-3, the J gene TRBJ1-2; 7 positions match TRBD1. J was trimmed by 8 bases and V by 0 bases; bases with no gene match: 6. CDR1 is SGHTA, CDR2 FQGTGA, per germline. The CDR3 is made up of 14 amino acids. CDR3 nucleotides: TGTGCCAGCAGCTTAACCGGCAGGGGGGGCGGCTACACCTTC. Translated, it gives CASSLTGRGGGYTF.

The chain employs TRBV11-2 and TRBJ1-1; unclear D gene. This CDR3 has 14 residues. V was clipped by 3 bases and J by 1 base, with 9 bases between them. Germline V gene data show CDR1 as SGHAT and CDR2 as FQNNGV. This CDR3 reads CASSFVDQNTEAFF. Here the CDR3 DNA reads TGTGCCAGCAGCTTCGTAGACCAGAACACTGAAGCTTTCTTT.

The CDR3 region is CASSVAGTAAYEQYF. In DNA form, the CDR3 reads TGTGCCAGCAGCGTAGCCGGGACGGCGGCCTACGAGCAGTACTTC. This chain links TRBV9 with TRBJ2-7; the D gene could be TRBD1 or TRBD2 (5 bases each). The CDR3 has 15 residues. Germline V gives CDR1 SGDLS, CDR2 YYNGEE. Between the trimmed V and J ends, which lost 0 bases and 2 bases, there was a span of 12 bases.

V gene TRBV2 combines with J gene TRBJ2-7, with D possibly being TRBD1 (5 bases). Trimming stripped 7 bases from V and 2 bases from J, with 18 bases between. This CDR3 region has 15 residues. Per germline, CDR1 SNHLY and CDR2 FYNNEI. DNA of the CDR3: TGTGCCAGCAAGGACCCAGGGTCTCCCGCCTACGAGCAGTACTTC. This sequence encodes CASKDPGSPAYEQYF. Full variable domain (outside the CDR3, taken from reference TRBV2 and TRBJ2-7): EPEVTQTPSHQVTQMGQEVILRCVPISNHLYFYWYRQILGQKVEFLVSFYNNEISEKSEIFDDQFSVERPDGSNFTLKIRSTKLEDSAMYFCASKDPGSPAYEQYFGPGTRLTVT.

CDR3 DNA: TGCGCCAGCAGCTTGGGTTTACAGGTGGGTGAGCAGTACTTC. Residues: CASSLGLQVGEQYF. The chain is built from TRBV5-1 and TRBJ2-7; weak D call: TRBD1 (5 bases). Trimming pared 0 bases from V and 7 bases from J, leaving 14 bases between. This CDR3 has 14 residues. Per germline, CDR1 SGHRS and CDR2 YFSETQ. The full variable domain, in which reference TRBV5-1 and TRBJ2-7 provide the parts outside the CDR3, is KAGVTQTPRYLIKTRGQQVTLSCSPISGHRSVSWYQQTPGQGLQFLFEYFSETQRNKGNFPGRFSGRQFSNSRSEMNVSTLELGDSALYLCASSLGLQVGEQYFGPGTRLTVT.

The chain employs TRBV7-6 and TRBJ2-7, with 9 bases matching TRBD2. The CDR3 totals 15 residues. The germline V gene has CDR1 SGHVS and CDR2 FNYEAQ. V was pared by 1 base and J by 4 bases, with 5 bases of the junction left unmatched. Written as DNA, the CDR3 is TGTGCCAGCAGCTTAGGGCGGGGGGGCCGATACGAGCAGTACTTC. As protein: CASSLGRGGRYEQYF.

The chain links TRBV12-3 or TRBV12-4 to TRBJ1-5; D possibly corresponds to TRBD1 (6 bases). V was shortened by 5 bases and J by 6 bases, with 11 bases between the two germline ends. This CDR3 region has 13 residues. This CDR3 is CASSPNRVQPQHF. Here the CDR3 DNA reads TGTGCCAGCAGTCCCAACAGGGTTCAGCCCCAGCATTTT.